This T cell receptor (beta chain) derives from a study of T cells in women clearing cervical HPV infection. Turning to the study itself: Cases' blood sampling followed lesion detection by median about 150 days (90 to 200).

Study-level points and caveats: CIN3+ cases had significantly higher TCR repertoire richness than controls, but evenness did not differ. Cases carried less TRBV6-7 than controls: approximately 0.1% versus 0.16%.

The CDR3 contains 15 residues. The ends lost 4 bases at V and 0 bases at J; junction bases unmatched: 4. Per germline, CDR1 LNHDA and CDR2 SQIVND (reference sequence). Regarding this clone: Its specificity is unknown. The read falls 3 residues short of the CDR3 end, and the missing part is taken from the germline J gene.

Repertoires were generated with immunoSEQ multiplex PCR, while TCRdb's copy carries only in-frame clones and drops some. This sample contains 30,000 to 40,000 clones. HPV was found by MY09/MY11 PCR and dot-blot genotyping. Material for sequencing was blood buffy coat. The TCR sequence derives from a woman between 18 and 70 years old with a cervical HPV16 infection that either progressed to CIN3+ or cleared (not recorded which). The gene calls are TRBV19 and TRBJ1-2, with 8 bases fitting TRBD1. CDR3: CASSTDRGANYGYTF. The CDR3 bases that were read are TGTGCCAGTAGTACCGACAGGGGAGCTAACTATGGC.